These 25 T cell receptor beta chains share one sample of origin, sequenced in a study of blood T cell repertoires in COVID-19. TCRdb's copy holds only in-frame clones and misses some; the assay was immunoSEQ multiplex PCR. The sample holds about 90,000 clones, around 79% seen once. The sample consisted of peripheral blood. All receptors derive from a woman over 75 with acute or convalescent COVID-19.

The genes are TRBV5-1 and TRBJ2-5; the D gene is possibly TRBD2 (5 bases). The CDR3 loop spans 12 amino acids. The germline CDR1 and CDR2 sequences are SGHRS and YFSETQ. With 4 bases removed from V and 4 bases from J, the gap between germline ends came to 8 bases. Written as DNA, the CDR3 is TGCGCCAGCAGCCGCGAGGGAGAGACCCAGTACTTC. Protein: CASSREGETQYF.

The rearrangement uses TRBV6-5 and TRBJ2-1; 8 bases line up with TRBD1. Trimming at V came to 6 bases and at J to 3 bases, leaving 7 bases not matched to a gene. Germline V gene data show CDR1 as MNHEY and CDR2 as SVGAGI. This CDR3 region has 15 residues. CDR3 loop: CASSRTGGLYNEQFF. In nucleotides, the CDR3 is TGTGCCAGCAGCCGAACAGGGGGTCTCTACAATGAGCAGTTCTTC.

The chain couples TRBV10-3 to TRBJ2-3; TRBD2 agrees at 10 bases. Germline CDR1 ENHRY, CDR2 SYGVKD. This CDR3 contains 12 residues. With 11 bases clipped from V and 4 bases from J, the junction kept 3 bases outside the gene matches. Here the CDR3 DNA reads TGTGCCGCGAGCGGGGGGGCAGATACGCAGTATTTT. Translated, it gives CAASGGADTQYF.

The CDR3 nucleotides read TGTGCCAGCAGTTACTTTGGAACGGGACAGAGATATGGCTACACCTTC. Its translation: CASSYFGTGQRYGYTF. J is TRBJ1-2 and V is TRBV6-5, with 7 bases aligning to TRBD1. Trimming took 1 base from V and 5 from J; bases not matched to a gene: 10. The CDR3 spans 16 residues. The germline V gene has CDR1 MNHEY and CDR2 SVGAGI.

This chain joins TRBV28 and TRBJ1-2; 8 bases align to TRBD1. Looked up from germline, CDR1 is MDHEN and CDR2 is SYDVKM. V shed 5 bases and J 8 bases; nucleotides not matched to a gene: 10. The CDR3 has 14 residues. The CDR3, as DNA: TGTGCCAGCAGTCGGACAGGGACCGTCTACGGCTACACCTTC. It encodes CASSRTGTVYGYTF.

The chain combines TRBV6-2 or TRBV6-3 with TRBJ1-1, with D possibly TRBD1 on 5 matching bases. Trimming left V 6 bases short and J 7 bases short, with 15 bases between. The CDR3 totals 13 residues. Germline loops: CDR1 MNHEY, CDR2 SVGEGT. The CDR3 nucleotides read TGTGCCAGCAGCACCCCCCGACAGATTGAAGCTTTCTTT. It codes for CASSTPRQIEAFF.

The chain uses TRBV7-9 and TRBJ2-7; 10 nucleotides agree with TRBD2. The CDR3 spans 14 residues. From germline, CDR1 is SEHNR and CDR2 FQNEAQ (reference sequence). The V gene end was trimmed by 4 bases and the J gene end by 6 bases; junction bases not matched to a gene: 6. CDR3 coding DNA: TGTGCCAGCAGCTCCACTAGCGGGGCGGCCGAGCAGTACTTC. It is translated as CASSSTSGAAEQYF.

The table lists this clone with a count of one. This chain uses TRBV6-1 with TRBJ2-1; 10 bases match TRBD2. CDR3 length: 14 residues. Per the germline V gene, CDR1 is MNHNS and CDR2 is SASEGT. J gave up 7 bases and V 4 bases, and 4 bases lay outside the gene matches. In DNA form, the CDR3 reads TGTGCCAGCAGTGTAGCGGGGGGAATTAATGAGCAGTTCTTC. Protein product: CASSVAGGINEQFF.

The chain is built from TRBV4-3 and TRBJ1-4, with 9 bases identical to TRBD1. This CDR3 is 15 amino acids long. Germline V lookup: CDR1 LGHNA, CDR2 YSLEER. With V trimmed by 4 bases and J by 7 bases, 7 bases remained unmatched. The CDR3 DNA follows: TGCGCCAGCAGCCCCCCGGGACAGGGAGGTGAAAAACTGTTTTTT. Protein sequence: CASSPPGQGGEKLFF.

The chain carries TRBV28 and TRBJ2-4; 10 bases match TRBD1. V shed 6 bases and J 0 bases; nucleotides not matched to a gene: 8. The CDR3 extends over 17 amino acids. Germline-derived CDR1 and CDR2 are MDHEN and SYDVKM. The CDR3 protein is CASRPPGQGLAKNIQYF. As DNA, the CDR3 is TGTGCCAGCAGACCTCCGGGACAGGGGCTAGCCAAAAACATTCAGTACTTC.

The chain recombines TRBV4-3 with TRBJ2-2, with D perhaps TRBD2 (5 bases). V was cut by 3 bases and J by 5 bases, with 16 bases left in between. The germline V gene has CDR1 LGHNA and CDR2 YSLEER. This CDR3 comprises 16 residues. The CDR3 DNA sequence: TGCGCCAGCAGCCAGCCGGTGAGGGTTAGAACCGGGGAGCTGTTTTTT. It codes for CASSQPVRVRTGELFF.

The chain has TRBV7-6 and TRBJ2-5; D perhaps matches TRBD1 (6 bases). CDR1 and CDR2 from the germline V gene are SGHVS and FNYEAQ. CDR3 length: 15 amino acids. V was trimmed by 1 base and J by 2 bases, leaving 11 bases between them. The CDR3 reads CASSLGSGVQETQYF. As DNA, the CDR3 is TGTGCCAGCAGCTTAGGGTCAGGGGTTCAAGAGACCCAGTACTTC. Filled out from reference TRBV7-6 and TRBJ2-5, the complete variable domain reads GAGVSQSPRYKVTKRGQDVALRCDPISGHVSLYWYRQALGQGPEFLTYFNYEAQQDKSGLPNDRFSAERPEGSISTLTIQRTEQRDSAMYRCASSLGSGVQETQYFGPGTRLLVL.

V and J are TRBV3-1 (or the pseudogene TRBV3-2) and TRBJ2-5; D gene unclear. In germline, CDR1 is LGHDT, CDR2 YNNKEL (reference sequence). The CDR3 is made up of 11 amino acids. The V end lost 1 base, the J end lost 9 bases, and 6 bases lay between the germline ends. The CDR3 sequence: CASSQGRAQYF. The DNA of the CDR3 is TGTGCCAGCAGCCAAGGCCGGGCCCAGTACTTC.

V and J are TRBV2 and TRBJ1-5; D is perhaps TRBD1 (6 bases). Germline CDR1 and CDR2: SNHLY and FYNNEI. The V end was cut by 5 bases, the J end by 9 bases, with 17 bases between. The CDR3 has 14 amino acids. Here the CDR3 DNA reads TGTGCCAGCAGTTTGGGGACATCCTCCATGCCCCAGCATTTT. Amino acid sequence: CASSLGTSSMPQHF.

The chain has TRBV13 and TRBJ1-2; a weak D match, TRBD1 (5 bases). This CDR3 is 14 amino acids long. Germline V gene sequence: CDR1 PRHDT, CDR2 FYEKMQ (reference sequence). V was trimmed by 4 bases and J by 2 bases, leaving 11 bases between them. CDR3 sequence: CASSSMGGNYGYTF. For the CDR3, the DNA is TGTGCCAGCAGCTCCATGGGGGGGAACTATGGCTACACCTTC.

This rearrangement joins TRBV18 to TRBJ2-6; D might be TRBD2 (5 bases). The V gene lost 3 bases and the J gene lost 1 base, with 10 bases spanning the gap. The length of the CDR3 is 16 residues. CDR1 is KGHSH and CDR2 is LQKENI in the germline V gene. The CDR3 here is CASSPTRISGANVLTF. The DNA for the CDR3 is TGTGCCAGCTCACCCACTAGGATTTCTGGGGCCAACGTCCTGACTTTC.

V and J are TRBV3-1 (or the pseudogene TRBV3-2) and TRBJ1-1; D is ambiguous. The V gene's germline CDR1 is LGHDT and CDR2 YNNKEL (reference sequence). V was shortened by 1 base and J by 6 bases, with 9 bases between the two germline ends. The CDR3 runs 13 residues. The CDR3 loop is CASSQAVEAEAFF. DNA of the CDR3: TGTGCCAGCAGCCAAGCCGTCGAGGCTGAAGCTTTCTTT.

The gene calls are TRBV6-1 and TRBJ1-2; D gene ambiguous. Germline values: CDR1 MNHNS, CDR2 SASEGT. V lost 1 base and J 8 bases, leaving 14 bases between the germline ends. The CDR3 has 14 amino acids. Here the CDR3 reads CASSEDGGKRGYTF. DNA for the CDR3: TGTGCCAGCAGTGAAGATGGAGGGAAAAGGGGCTACACCTTC.

This chain joins TRBV25-1 and TRBJ2-3, with a tentative D call TRBD2 (7 bases). Trimming shortened V by 2 bases and J by 1 base, and 10 bases separated the two germline ends. The CDR3 sequence is 15 residues long. Germline CDR1 reads MGHDK; CDR2 reads SYGVNS. For the CDR3, the DNA is TGTGCCAGCAGTGAACGGGGGGCCGGCACAGATACGCAGTATTTT. Amino acid sequence: CASSERGAGTDTQYF.

The gene calls are TRBV10-3 and TRBJ2-7; 10 bases line up with TRBD2. The germline gives CDR1 ENHRY, CDR2 SYGVKD. The J segment lost 4 bases and the V segment lost 4 bases, leaving 10 bases of the junction unmatched. The CDR3 consists of 16 residues. The CDR3 reads CAISGRPGTSDYEQYF. The CDR3, as DNA: TGTGCCATCAGTGGACGTCCCGGGACTAGCGATTACGAGCAGTACTTC.

The rearrangement joins TRBV7-2 to TRBJ1-1; possibly TRBD1 for D (5 bases). Per germline, CDR1 SGHTA and CDR2 FQGNSA. The CDR3 sequence is 14 residues long. The V and J ends lost 2 bases and 0 bases respectively, with 7 bases between them. In DNA, the CDR3 is TGTGCCAGCAGCTTACAGGGCGTGAACACTGAAGCTTTCTTT. This translates into CASSLQGVNTEAFF.

V and J are TRBV7-2 and TRBJ1-6; D gene unclear. The germline V gene has CDR1 SGHTA and CDR2 FQGNSA. Trimming removed 0 bases from V and 9 bases from J, with 9 bases in between. This CDR3 spans 14 amino acids. CDR3 in amino acids: CASSLAPRGSPLHF. The CDR3 DNA sequence: TGTGCCAGCAGCTTAGCGCCCCGGGGTTCACCCCTCCACTTT.

The chain joins TRBV7-2 to TRBJ1-2, with 9 bases matching TRBD1. This CDR3 spans 15 amino acids. CDR1 and CDR2 (germline): SGHTA, FQGNSA. With 1 base clipped from V and 8 bases from J, the junction kept 8 bases outside the gene matches. CDR3: CASSLGGQGMEGYTF. The DNA of the CDR3 is TGTGCCAGCAGCTTAGGGGGACAGGGTATGGAGGGCTACACCTTC. The full variable domain, completed using reference TRBV7-2 and TRBJ1-2, is GAGVSQSPSNKVTEKGKDVELRCDPISGHTALYWYRQSLGQGLEFLIYFQGNSAPDKSGLPSDRFSAERTGGSVSTLTIQRTQQEDSAVYLCASSLGGQGMEGYTFGSGTRLTVV.

The DNA of the CDR3 is TGTGCCAGCTCACCAGCCAGGGCCGAAACTGAAGCTTTCTTT. Its protein product is CASSPARAETEAFF. The chain links TRBV18 to TRBJ1-1, with a tentative D call TRBD1 (5 bases). Trimming cost V 2 bases and J 5 bases, with 12 bases left between them. Germline loops: CDR1 KGHSH, CDR2 LQKENI. The CDR3 runs 14 residues.

This clone was counted between two and nine times. The V gene is TRBV10-1, the J gene TRBJ2-2; 10 bases are shared with TRBD2. This CDR3 comprises 15 residues. The J segment lost 5 bases and the V segment lost 9 bases, leaving 9 bases of the junction unmatched. Germline CDR1 reads WNHNN; CDR2 reads SYGVQD (reference sequence). The CDR3 reads CASTLAGEGTGELFF. CDR3 sequence (DNA): TGCGCCAGTACCCTAGCGGGGGAAGGGACCGGGGAGCTGTTTTTT.